Given below is one T cell receptor (beta chain) in context. The entry originates in a study of blood T cell repertoires in COVID-19. About the research overall: Samples of COVID-19 (acute and convalescent) were obtained from the United States, Italy and Spain. T cells, B-cell-depleted T cells, or PBMCs supplied cDNA or gDNA.

Original processing methods: Estimation of nucleated cell counts relied on the amplification of reference gene primers. Method: immunoSEQ multiplex PCR; TCRdb's copy keeps in-frame clones and lacks some. That table gives V, J and clone size, and the DNA gave D and trimming. The repertoire has 130,000 to 150,000 clones, about 79% of them found once; the top ten carry more than 8.5%. Germline trimming cut 5 bases from V and 12 bases from J; bases unmatched to any gene: 8. This CDR3 spans 12 amino acids. The TCR originated in a man between 60 and 70 years old with active or convalescent COVID-19. The sample taken for sequencing was peripheral blood. The chain uses TRBV12-3 or TRBV12-4 and TRBJ1-2, with 8 bases aligning to TRBD1. CDR3 sequence: CASSQLDRANTF. CDR3 sequence (DNA): TGTGCCAGCAGTCAATTGGACAGGGCCAACACCTTC.